Following are 14 T cell receptor beta chains from one sample sequenced in a study of shared clonotypes between healthy human individuals. TCRdb keeps only in-frame clones here, not all; method: immunoSEQ multiplex PCR. In the table there are 1.6 million or so clones, approximately 97% of which are singletons. The sequenced sample was naive CD4+ T cells sorted from blood. Subset specified: CD45RA+ positively selected. Receptor source: a man aged 25-45 years in good health.

The chain joins TRBV19 to TRBJ2-7; 7 positions agree with TRBD1. V gave up 4 bases and J gave up 1 base; unmatched junction bases: 13. This CDR3 is built from 17 residues. Germline V gene lookup returns CDR1 LNHDA and CDR2 SQIVND (reference sequence). The CDR3 is CASSKRTGKPGSYEQYF. The CDR3 region has the DNA TGTGCCAGTAGTAAACGGACAGGAAAACCAGGTTCCTACGAGCAGTACTTC.

V and J are TRBV6-5 and TRBJ2-6; D may be TRBD2 (5 bases). The germline V gene encodes CDR1 MNHEY and CDR2 SVGAGI. Between the trimmed V and J ends, which lost 10 bases and 0 bases, there was a span of 10 bases. The CDR3 length is 14 residues. The CDR3 DNA reads TGTGCCACTCGAGAGGGCTCTGGGGCCAACGTCCTGACTTTC. This codes for CATREGSGANVLTF.

The chain joins TRBV9 to TRBJ2-7, with 7 bases fitting TRBD1. V shed 4 bases and J 0 bases; nucleotides not matched to a gene: 7. The CDR3 has 15 amino acids. Germline V lookup: CDR1 SGDLS, CDR2 YYNGEE. This CDR3 reads CASSKSGTASYEQYF. The CDR3 region has the DNA TGTGCCAGCAGCAAATCGGGGACAGCCTCCTACGAGCAGTACTTC.

The chain links TRBV18 to TRBJ1-1, with D maybe TRBD1 (5 bases). V gave up 4 bases and J gave up 1 base, with 7 bases separating them. CDR3 length equals 13 residues. Germline CDR1 and CDR2: KGHSH and LQKENI. Here the CDR3 DNA reads TGTGCCAGCTCACGGGGCGGGAACACTGAAGCTTTCTTT. This gives the protein CASSRGGNTEAFF.

This rearrangement joins TRBV7-8 to TRBJ2-1; TRBD1 might be the D (6 bases). This CDR3 is built from 15 residues. Trimming shortened V by 2 bases and J by 6 bases, and 14 bases separated the two germline ends. Germline V gene lookup returns CDR1 SGHVS and CDR2 FQNEAQ. DNA for the CDR3: TGTGCCAGCAGCTTAAACAGGGTACGGTCCAATGAGCAGTTCTTC. Its translation is CASSLNRVRSNEQFF.

V and J are TRBV2 and TRBJ2-7, with 8 bases fitting TRBD1. The CDR3 sequence is 13 residues long. Looked up from germline, CDR1 is SNHLY and CDR2 is FYNNEI. J gave up 3 bases and V 5 bases, and 3 bases lay outside the gene matches. The CDR3 nucleotides are TGTGCCAGCAGTCGGGACAGGATCTACGAGCAGTACTTC. This gives the protein CASSRDRIYEQYF.

The chain has TRBV14 and TRBJ2-2, with D possibly matching TRBD1 (6 bases). The CDR3 sequence is 15 residues long. The germline CDR1 and CDR2 sequences are SGHDN and FVKESK. V was clipped by 3 bases and J by 4 bases, with 12 bases between them. The CDR3 spells CASSHTGTPTGELFF. The CDR3 region has the DNA TGTGCCAGCAGCCATACGGGGACACCCACCGGGGAGCTGTTTTTT.

J is TRBJ2-3 and V is TRBV1; TRBD2, the D gene given by the table, was not confirmed from the DNA. TRBV1 is a recognized pseudogene. This CDR3 is built from 12 residues. The CDR3 DNA reads as TGCACCAGCAGCAAACTAGAAGATACGCAGTATTTT. This gives the protein CTSSKLEDTQYF.

The chain recombines TRBV5-1 with TRBJ2-7; the match to TRBD2 covers 7 bases. CDR3 length: 16 residues. Germline CDR1 and CDR2: SGHRS and YFSETQ. The V gene end was trimmed by 0 bases and the J gene end by 5 bases; junction bases not matched to a gene: 11. The CDR3 DNA follows: TGCGCCAGCAGCTTGGGGGGCGGGAGAGTTAACGACGAGCAGTACTTC. Protein sequence: CASSLGGGRVNDEQYF. Variable domain in full (rest from reference TRBV5-1 and TRBJ2-7): KAGVTQTPRYLIKTRGQQVTLSCSPISGHRSVSWYQQTPGQGLQFLFEYFSETQRNKGNFPGRFSGRQFSNSRSEMNVSTLELGDSALYLCASSLGGGRVNDEQYFGPGTRLTVT.

The V gene is TRBV15, the J gene TRBJ1-1, with 7 bases aligning to TRBD1. There are 14 residues in the CDR3. The germline V gene has CDR1 LNHNV and CDR2 YYDKDF (reference sequence). The ends lost 3 bases at V and 1 base at J; junction bases unmatched: 2. CDR3 DNA: TGTGCCACCAGCAGTTGGACAGGGAACACTGAAGCTTTCTTT. Translated: CATSSWTGNTEAFF.

This chain joins TRBV6-1 and TRBJ2-7; D is possibly TRBD1 (6 bases). The V gene lost 7 bases and the J gene lost 0 bases, with 13 bases spanning the gap. The CDR3 is 14 amino acids. Germline CDR1 reads MNHNS; CDR2 reads SASEGT. CDR3: CASNRGGSSYEQYF. Written as DNA, the CDR3 is TGTGCCAGCAATCGAGGGGGTAGCTCCTACGAGCAGTACTTC.

This sequence joins TRBV11-3 and TRBJ2-3; 12 nucleotides match TRBD2. The J segment lost 6 bases and the V segment lost 4 bases, leaving 8 bases of the junction unmatched. The germline V gene encodes CDR1 SGHNT and CDR2 YENEEA. The CDR3 covers 16 residues. The CDR3 DNA is TGTGCCAGCAGCTCCGGACTAGCGGGAAGTGTGGATACGCAGTATTTT. This sequence encodes CASSSGLAGSVDTQYF.

The chain uses TRBV19 and TRBJ2-5, with 8 bases matching TRBD1. With V trimmed by 3 bases and J by 2 bases, 5 bases remained unmatched. Germline V gene lookup returns CDR1 LNHDA and CDR2 SQIVND (reference sequence). This CDR3 has 15 residues. The CDR3 here is CASSIGTGTQETQYF. The DNA for the CDR3 is TGTGCCAGTAGTATCGGGACAGGAACGCAAGAGACCCAGTACTTC.

The V gene is TRBV7-9, the J gene TRBJ2-1; a possible D gene is TRBD2 (5 bases). Per germline, CDR1 SEHNR and CDR2 FQNEAQ (reference sequence). The CDR3 length is 16 residues. Trimming removed 1 base from V and 5 bases from J, with 15 bases in between. The CDR3 nucleotides are TGTGCCAGCAGCTTAGTGACGCGTCGGGGAAACAATGAGCAGTTCTTC. Residues: CASSLVTRRGNNEQFF.